This T cell receptor (beta chain) came from a study of blood T cell repertoires in COVID-19. Generated by immunoSEQ multiplex PCR, the TCRdb table keeps only in-frame clones and is missing some. The profile shows over 250,000 clones, about 87% of them singletons. The clonotype was recovered from a woman in her fifties or sixties who had recovered from COVID-19. Input material: PBMCs or T cells enriched from blood (not recorded which).

CDR3 DNA sequence: TGTGCCAGCAGGACAGGGGGAAGGCCTGAAGCTTTCTTT. This codes for CASRTGGRPEAFF. The chain has TRBV27 and TRBJ1-1; 9 bases fit TRBD1. Germline CDR1 MNHEY, CDR2 SMNVEV (reference sequence). The CDR3 consists of 13 residues. The V gene end was trimmed by 6 bases and the J gene end by 6 bases; junction bases not matched to a gene: 5.